The source of this T cell receptor (beta chain) is a study of blood T cell repertoires in COVID-19. Profiling relied on immunoSEQ multiplex PCR, and the TCRdb table lists in-frame clones only, not all of them. The sample lists about 200,000 clones, 88% occurring once. The CDR3 runs 13 residues. Germline trimming cut 2 bases from V and 3 bases from J; bases unmatched to any gene: 3. From germline, CDR1 is GTSNPN and CDR2 SVGIG (reference sequence). This chain joins TRBV30 and TRBJ2-7; the match to TRBD1 covers 8 bases. The receptor's source is a man aged 40-49 years with active or convalescent COVID-19. The specimen sequenced was peripheral blood. As DNA, the CDR3 is TGTGCCTGGAGTCCGGACAGGGACTACGAGCAGTACTTC. Its protein product is CAWSPDRDYEQYF.